This T cell receptor (beta chain) was recorded in a study of radiotherapy plus CTLA-4 blockade in lung cancer. Repertoires were generated with immunoSEQ multiplex PCR, while TCRdb's copy carries only in-frame clones and drops some. The top ten hold roughly 26% of the sample, which has roughly 30,000 clones, roughly 71% seen once. Per the germline V gene, CDR1 is SQVTM and CDR2 is ANQGSEA. This CDR3 is built from 11 residues. Trimming removed 5 bases from V and 9 bases from J, with 11 bases in between. The source of this sequence is a human donor with non-small cell lung cancer that progressed on radiotherapy plus ipilimumab. The chain recombines TRBV29-1 with TRBJ2-4; D possibly matches TRBD1 or TRBD2 (5 bases each). This sample comprised peripheral blood, obtained from a patient treated with radiotherapy plus ipilimumab. The CDR3 is CSVRPGSIQYF. The CDR3 DNA follows: TGCAGCGTTCGTCCAGGGAGCATTCAGTACTTC.